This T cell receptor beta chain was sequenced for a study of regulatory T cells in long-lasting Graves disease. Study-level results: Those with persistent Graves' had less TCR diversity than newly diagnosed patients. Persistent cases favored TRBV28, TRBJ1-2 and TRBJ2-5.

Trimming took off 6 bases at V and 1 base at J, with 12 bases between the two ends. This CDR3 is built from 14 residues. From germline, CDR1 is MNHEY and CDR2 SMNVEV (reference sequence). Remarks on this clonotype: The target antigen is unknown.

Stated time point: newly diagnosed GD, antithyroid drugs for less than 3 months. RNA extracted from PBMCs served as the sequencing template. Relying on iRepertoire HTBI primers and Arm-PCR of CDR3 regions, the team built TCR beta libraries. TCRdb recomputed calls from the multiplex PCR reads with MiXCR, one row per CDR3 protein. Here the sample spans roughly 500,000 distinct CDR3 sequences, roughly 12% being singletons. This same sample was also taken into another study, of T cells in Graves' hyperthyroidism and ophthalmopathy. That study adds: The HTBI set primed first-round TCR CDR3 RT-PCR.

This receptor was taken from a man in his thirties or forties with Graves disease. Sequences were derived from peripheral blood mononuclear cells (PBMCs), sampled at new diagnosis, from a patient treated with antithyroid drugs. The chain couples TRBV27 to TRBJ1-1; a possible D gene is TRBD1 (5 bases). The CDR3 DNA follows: TGTGCCAGCAGACCTATTGACAGGAACACTGAAGCTTTCTTT. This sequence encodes CASRPIDRNTEAFF.